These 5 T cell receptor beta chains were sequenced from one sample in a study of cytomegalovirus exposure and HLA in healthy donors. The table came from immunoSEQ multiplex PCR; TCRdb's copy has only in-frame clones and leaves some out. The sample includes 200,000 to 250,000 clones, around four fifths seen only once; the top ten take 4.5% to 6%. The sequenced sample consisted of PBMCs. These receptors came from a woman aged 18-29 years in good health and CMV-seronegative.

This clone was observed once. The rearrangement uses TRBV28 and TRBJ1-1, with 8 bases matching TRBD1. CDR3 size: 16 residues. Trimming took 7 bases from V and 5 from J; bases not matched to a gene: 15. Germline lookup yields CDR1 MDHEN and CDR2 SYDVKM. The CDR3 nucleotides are TGTGCCAGCAACTTAAGCCTGGACAGGGAGGGGACTGAAGCTTTCTTT. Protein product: CASNLSLDREGTEAFF.

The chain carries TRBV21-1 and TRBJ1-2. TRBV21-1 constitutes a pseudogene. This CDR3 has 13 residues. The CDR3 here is CTSSRDRGHGYTF. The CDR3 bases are TGTACGTCCTCACGGGACCGGGGGCATGGCTACACCTTC.

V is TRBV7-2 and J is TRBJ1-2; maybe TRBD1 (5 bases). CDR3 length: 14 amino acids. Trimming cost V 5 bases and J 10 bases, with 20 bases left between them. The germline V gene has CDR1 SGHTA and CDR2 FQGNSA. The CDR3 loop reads CASSLMLGGGDYTF. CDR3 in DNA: TGTGCCAGCAGCCTGATGCTAGGTGGGGGTGACTACACCTTC.

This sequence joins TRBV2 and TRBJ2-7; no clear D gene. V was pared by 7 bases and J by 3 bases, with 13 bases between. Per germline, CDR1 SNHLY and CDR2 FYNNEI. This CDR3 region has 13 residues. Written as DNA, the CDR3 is TGTGCCAGCACTTTGGGGTCTTTCTACGAGCAGTACTTC. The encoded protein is CASTLGSFYEQYF.

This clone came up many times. Here the CDR3 DNA reads TGCGCCAGCAGCCAAATAGACAGGGTCCACGAGCAGTACTTC. This codes for CASSQIDRVHEQYF. The rearrangement links TRBV4-1 to TRBJ2-7; TRBD1 matches 7 bases. Germline CDR1 and CDR2: MGHRA and YSYEKL. This CDR3 has 14 residues. The ends lost 2 bases at V and 5 bases at J; junction bases unmatched: 6.